This TCR beta chain was documented in a study of shared clonotypes between healthy human individuals (dated by TCRdb to 2020 to 2022). Describing the broader study: A few men and a couple of women, aged 18 to 49 years, made up the cohort. Different laboratories and diverse techniques were used to prepare libraries and sequence TCR repertoires, to increase sequencing depth and limit assay-specific biases. Per donor, leukapheresis produced somewhere between about 0.9 and 9 billion PBMCs. To estimate repertoire size and how much clonotypes are shared between individuals, the study performed deep sequencing of blood TCR repertoires from a handful of healthy adults. Per donor, three plates each were used for CD4 naive and CD4 memory, two for CD8 naive, and one for CD8 memory. Study-wide conclusions, independent of this receptor: Rarefaction of sorted-subset datasets indicated incomplete sequencing despite the large sequencing depth. Sharing across a few donors was observed for 5% to 6.5% of naive CD4, over 3% of naive CD8, around 2.5% of memory CD4, and about 0.38% of memory CD8 clonotypes. Only blood was sampled, and tissue TCR repertoires likely differ from those in blood. Higher generation probabilities were observed for clonotypes shared by all four sorted-subset donors than for non-shared clonotypes. Naive subsets generally had larger estimated clonotype richness than memory subsets did. Pairwise subsampling led to the expectation that sequencing depth would affect the degree of clonotype sharing among donors. Because the study included only a small number of donors, the genetic and exposure-history diversity represented was limited.

Inclusive of the bounding cysteine and phenylalanine, the CDR3 is 14 residues long. Just CDR3 DNA is preserved here, 42 bases in frame from base 1. V and J lose 5 bases and 9 bases, and a span of 17 bases separates them. CDR1 is given as LNHDA and CDR2 as SQIVND, both from the germline V gene (reference sequence). As regards this clone: The antigen this receptor binds is unknown. Base quality data are lacking; no much larger clone is found one base away.

Using the deep immunoSEQ assay, TCR CDR3 regions were amplified from genomic DNA by multiplex PCR. For each cell subset, the extracted genomic DNA was distributed evenly across all wells of several immunoSEQ 96-well plates, and each plate served as one replicate. For sorted subsets, around 200 ng genomic DNA, equal to tens of thousands of T cell genomes, was loaded into each replicate PCR. Purified libraries were measured with a Qubit 3.0 fluorometer, size-checked on a Bioanalyzer 2100, and measured again with the KAPA Library Quantification kit. Every immunoSEQ 96-well plate was sequenced on a dedicated single-read 150-cycle Illumina NextSeq 550 flow cell. Regarding the original processing steps: Because the immunoSEQ output held only junctional sequences and lacked quality scores, the filtering could not match the filtering applied to full-length reads. To assign V/J genes and CDR3, sequences were annotated against IMGT germline references using PyIR, a Python wrapper for IgBLAST v1.9. Reads with weak V/J assignments (E-value above 1e-6), missing CDR3, stop codons, out-of-frame junctions, or ambiguous translated residues were removed. V3J clonotypes were defined by identical inferred V gene, J gene, and CDR3 amino acid sequence. Percentage overlap between repertoires was calculated by dividing the number of shared unique clonotypes by the size of the smaller repertoire. Richness of each repertoire was evaluated using RTK rarefaction, the Chao1 estimator, and Recon v2.1 estimates of unobserved clonotypes. OLGA was used to compute generation probabilities for all TCRbeta clonotypes that the gDNA method yielded from a few donors. In TCRdb, the immuneACCESS table is reduced to in-frame sequences with V and J assigned. These tables do not hold every clone; where another copy was compared, an unresolved V gene accounts for under half, and the others remain unexplained. For V, J and clone size, that table is used; D and trimming come from the DNA. The sample table shows about 2 million clones, and approximately 95% are seen once. In total, the top ten clones hold roughly 0.13% of the sample.

The donors were healthy, HIV-negative adults with no recently reported acute infections or vaccinations. Every donor was a Caucasian adult living in Nashville, Tennessee, USA. Magnetic negative selection was used to enrich CD4+ T cells, after which naive cells were positively selected on CD45RA and the negative fraction became the memory subset. Blood was collected by leukapheresis, and PBMCs were isolated by Ficoll-Histopaque density gradient centrifugation and then cryopreserved in liquid nitrogen vapor phase. Purity and quantity of every magnetically sorted T cell population were checked by analytical flow cytometry. Each sorted fraction had its genomic DNA isolated and then quantified by UV absorbance on a Nanodrop 2000c.

The source material was naive CD4+ T cells sorted from blood. The sample's cell subset or site label, in plain terms: CD45RA+ positively selected. The chain is encoded by TRBV19 joined to TRBJ2-4; no D gene is confidently identified. The receptor was isolated from a man aged 18 to 30 in good health. The CDR3 in this case is CASSPPLLGSIQYF. The sequence in DNA is TGTGCCAGTAGTCCCCCCCTGCTAGGAAGCATTCAGTACTTC.